One sample yielded the 26 T cell receptor beta chains listed below, sequenced in a study of T cell responses to AZD1222 COVID-19 vaccine. TCRdb's copy holds only in-frame clones and misses some; the assay was immunoSEQ multiplex PCR. The repertoire holds tens of thousands of clones, with 90% to 95% as singletons. The sample here was peripheral blood, taken 28 days after the second AZD1222 dose. These TCRs come from an adult who received the AZD1222 COVID-19 vaccine.

This clone was counted a few times. This chain connects TRBV5-1 to TRBJ2-7, with D perhaps TRBD1 or TRBD2 (6 bases each). CDR3 length equals 13 residues. CDR1 and CDR2 (germline): SGHRS, YFSETQ. V dropped 4 bases and J dropped 6 bases, with 14 bases sitting between them. In DNA form, the CDR3 reads TGCGCCAGCAGCCAGGGGACTCCCGGCGAGCAGTACTTC. Protein: CASSQGTPGEQYF.

The chain has TRBV7-9 and TRBJ1-2; D possibly corresponds to TRBD1 (5 bases). This CDR3 comprises 15 residues. The ends were cut back, 5 bases at V and 4 bases at J, with 17 bases in the middle. Germline values: CDR1 SEHNR, CDR2 FQNEAQ (reference sequence). The DNA of the CDR3 is TGTGCCAGCAGCCCCCCGCGGGGGGTTAGCTATGGCTACACCTTC. It is translated as CASSPPRGVSYGYTF. Complete variable domain (other parts from reference TRBV7-9 and TRBJ1-2): DTGVSQNPRHKITKRGQNVTFRCDPISEHNRLYWYRQTLGQGPEFLTYFQNEAQLEKSRLLSDRFSAERPKGSFSTLEIQRTEQGDSAMYLCASSPPRGVSYGYTFGSGTRLTVV.

The V call is TRBV5-1, the J call TRBJ2-1; 10 positions match TRBD2. CDR1 SGHRS and CDR2 YFSETQ come from the germline V gene. This CDR3 has 16 amino acids. Trimming took 0 bases from V and 3 from J; bases not matched to a gene: 3. The CDR3 nucleotides are TGCGCCAGCAGCTTGGCGGGACTAGCGAGCTACAATGAGCAGTTCTTC. Its protein is CASSLAGLASYNEQFF. The full variable domain, completed using reference TRBV5-1 and TRBJ2-1, is KAGVTQTPRYLIKTRGQQVTLSCSPISGHRSVSWYQQTPGQGLQFLFEYFSETQRNKGNFPGRFSGRQFSNSRSEMNVSTLELGDSALYLCASSLAGLASYNEQFFGPGTRLTVL.

The chain carries TRBV9 and TRBJ1-6; D remains unclear. The CDR3 loop spans 17 amino acids. Germline CDR1 is SGDLS and CDR2 is YYNGEE. The V end was cut by 0 bases, the J end by 0 bases, with 10 bases between. DNA of the CDR3: TGTGCCAGCAGCGTAGGAGGTCAAAGCTCCTATAATTCACCCCTCCACTTT. Translating gives CASSVGGQSSYNSPLHF.

This chain connects TRBV27 to TRBJ1-6; D ambiguous. Trimming removed 3 bases at V and 6 bases at J, with 9 bases between. This CDR3 spans 14 amino acids. Germline CDR1 and CDR2: MNHEY and SMNVEV (reference sequence). CDR3 sequence: CASSFWVANSPLHF. The CDR3 bases are TGTGCCAGCAGTTTTTGGGTTGCTAATTCACCCCTCCACTTT.

This rearrangement joins TRBV12-5 to TRBJ2-1; maybe TRBD2 (7 bases). This CDR3 has 16 amino acids. V was pared by 2 bases and J by 0 bases, with 11 bases between. The germline V gene has CDR1 LGHNT and CDR2 FRNRAP. DNA of the CDR3: TGTGCTAGTGGTTTGATACGGGGGGCCTCCTACAATGAGCAGTTCTTC. It encodes CASGLIRGASYNEQFF. Combining the CDR3 with reference TRBV12-5 and TRBJ2-1 gives the whole variable domain DARVTQTPRHKVTEMGQEVTMRCQPILGHNTVFWYRQTMMQGLELLAYFRNRAPLDDSGMPKDRFSAEMPDATLATLKIQPSEPRDSAVYFCASGLIRGASYNEQFFGPGTRLTVL.

This sequence joins TRBV20-1 and TRBJ1-2; tentative D call: TRBD1 (5 bases). Germline loops: CDR1 DFQATT, CDR2 SNEGSKA (reference sequence). Deletions cut 3 bases from V and 8 bases from J, with 16 bases between. The CDR3 extends over 13 amino acids. The CDR3 spells CSASDSSRIGYTF. Written as DNA, the CDR3 is TGCAGTGCTAGTGACAGTTCGAGGATAGGCTACACCTTC.

The chain joins TRBV28 to TRBJ1-6; 12 bases align to TRBD1. CDR1 MDHEN and CDR2 SYDVKM come from the germline V gene. The ends lost 8 bases at V and 7 bases at J; junction bases unmatched: 6. The CDR3 has 15 amino acids. CDR3 amino acids: CASSGTGGRNSPLHF. In DNA, the CDR3 is TGTGCCAGCTCGGGGACAGGGGGCCGGAATTCACCCCTCCACTTT.

This chain uses TRBV27 with TRBJ1-6; D is uncertain. V lost 8 bases, J lost 9 bases, and 8 bases lay in between. This CDR3 is built from 11 residues. From germline, CDR1 is MNHEY and CDR2 SMNVEV (reference sequence). The CDR3 loop is CASYDVSPLHF. CDR3 sequence (DNA): TGTGCCAGCTATGATGTTTCACCCCTCCACTTT.

The rearrangement uses TRBV30 and TRBJ1-2, with a tentative D call TRBD1 (6 bases). The V gene's germline CDR1 is GTSNPN and CDR2 SVGIG (reference sequence). Trimming cost V 3 bases and J 7 bases, with 15 bases left between them. The CDR3 consists of 13 residues. CDR3 DNA: TGTGCCTGGAGCCTTAAACAGGGAGGTGGCTACACCTTC. Translated: CAWSLKQGGGYTF.

The V and J genes are TRBV6-5 and TRBJ1-2; 7 nucleotides align to TRBD1. V gave up 6 bases and J gave up 8 bases; unmatched junction bases: 9. CDR3 size: 13 residues. Germline CDR1 and CDR2: MNHEY and SVGAGI. The CDR3 sequence: CASRPDRAGGYTF. The CDR3 DNA reads TGTGCCAGCAGACCCGACAGGGCTGGGGGCTACACCTTC.

The chain recombines TRBV7-9 with TRBJ1-1; D uncertain. The germline V gene has CDR1 SEHNR and CDR2 FQNEAQ (reference sequence). Trimming removed 5 bases at V and 11 bases at J, with 9 bases between. This CDR3 has 10 residues. For the CDR3, the DNA is TGTGCCAGCAGCGTGTTGTATGCTTTCTTT. It yields the protein CASSVLYAFF. Full variable domain (missing parts from reference TRBV7-9 and TRBJ1-1): DTGVSQNPRHKITKRGQNVTFRCDPISEHNRLYWYRQTLGQGPEFLTYFQNEAQLEKSRLLSDRFSAERPKGSFSTLEIQRTEQGDSAMYLCASSVLYAFFGQGTRLTVV.

The chain has TRBV5-6 and TRBJ1-3; TRBD1 aligns across 7 bases. Germline V CDR1 and CDR2: SGHDT, YYEEEE. Germline trimming cut 4 bases from V and 2 bases from J; bases unmatched to any gene: 12. CDR3 length equals 17 residues. This CDR3 reads CASSRPTGPKPGNTIYF. CDR3 sequence (DNA): TGTGCCAGCAGCCGACCGACAGGGCCGAAGCCTGGAAACACCATATATTTT.

The rearrangement uses TRBV30 and TRBJ1-1; TRBD1 might be the D (6 bases). The germline V gene has CDR1 GTSNPN and CDR2 SVGIG (reference sequence). The CDR3 has 12 residues. The ends were cut back, 5 bases at V and 4 bases at J, with 11 bases in the middle. This CDR3 reads CAWGRGSTEAFF. CDR3 nucleotide sequence: TGTGCCTGGGGGAGGGGGAGCACTGAAGCTTTCTTT.

This clone appeared a few times. This chain uses TRBV9 with TRBJ1-2; D possibly corresponds to TRBD1 (5 bases). V was shortened by 0 bases and J by 7 bases, with 10 bases between the two germline ends. The CDR3 runs 13 residues. The germline gives CDR1 SGDLS, CDR2 YYNGEE. The CDR3 nucleotides read TGTGCCAGCAGCGTAGGGCAGGGCGGTGGCTACACCTTC. Translated, it gives CASSVGQGGGYTF. The full variable domain, completed using reference TRBV9 and TRBJ1-2, is DSGVTQTPKHLITATGQRVTLRCSPRSGDLSVYWYQQSLDQGLQFLIQYYNGEERAKGNILERFSAQQFPDLHSELNLSSLELGDSALYFCASSVGQGGGYTFGSGTRLTVV.

The chain joins TRBV6-5 to TRBJ1-1; TRBD1 might be the D (5 bases). Germline V gene sequence: CDR1 MNHEY, CDR2 SVGAGI. CDR3 length: 13 residues. Trimming stripped 2 bases from V and 4 bases from J, with 8 bases between. In DNA, the CDR3 is TGTGCCAGCAGTTACAGGGGCCGCACTGAAGCTTTCTTT. Protein: CASSYRGRTEAFF.

This clone was recorded a few times. The V call is TRBV15, the J call TRBJ1-6; D gene uncertain. This CDR3 contains 14 residues. V lost 0 bases, J lost 7 bases, and 7 bases lay in between. The germline CDR1 and CDR2 sequences are LNHNV and YYDKDF (reference sequence). DNA for the CDR3: TGTGCCACCAGCAGAGAGGGGTGGAATTCACCCCTCCACTTT. This translates into CATSREGWNSPLHF.

This clone was seen only once. The chain is built from TRBV14 and TRBJ1-1; D not resolved. The V gene lost 1 base and the J gene lost 2 bases, with 11 bases spanning the gap. There are 15 residues in the CDR3. Germline V gene sequence: CDR1 SGHDN, CDR2 FVKESK. The DNA of the CDR3 is TGTGCCAGCAGCCAAGGGCGGCGGATCAACACTGAAGCTTTCTTT. Protein: CASSQGRRINTEAFF. The entire variable domain, with the rest obtained from reference TRBV14 and TRBJ1-1, is as follows: EAGVTQFPSHSVIEKGQTVTLRCDPISGHDNLYWYRRVMGKEIKFLLHFVKESKQDESGMPNNRFLAERTGGTYSTLKVQPAELEDSGVYFCASSQGRRINTEAFFGQGTRLTVV.

This clone was detected once. The rearrangement joins TRBV5-5 to TRBJ2-7; TRBD1 is a possible D gene (7 bases). V lost 4 bases, J lost 3 bases, and 14 bases lay in between. CDR1 and CDR2 from the germline V gene are SGHKS and YYEKEE (reference sequence). CDR3 size: 14 residues. In DNA, the CDR3 is TGTGCCAGCAGCCTAGCGACAGGGTTCTACGAGCAGTACTTC. It codes for CASSLATGFYEQYF. The full variable domain, its missing parts supplied by reference TRBV5-5 and TRBJ2-7, is DAGVTQSPTHLIKTRGQQVTLRCSPISGHKSVSWYQQVLGQGPQFIFQYYEKEERGRGNFPDRFSARQFPNYSSELNVNALLLGDSALYLCASSLATGFYEQYFGPGTRLTVT.

The chain couples TRBV6-5 to TRBJ2-7; no definite D call. V lost 4 bases, J lost 6 bases, and 13 bases lay in between. The length of the CDR3 is 13 residues. Germline V CDR1 and CDR2: MNHEY, SVGAGI. The CDR3 reads CASSSGPSGEQYF. Here the CDR3 DNA reads TGTGCCAGCAGTTCTGGGCCATCGGGCGAGCAGTACTTC.

V and J are TRBV18 and TRBJ1-4; unclear D gene. V was cut by 6 bases and J by 1 base, with 12 bases left in between. The CDR3 has 15 residues. CDR1 is KGHSH, CDR2 LQKENI, per germline. CDR3 nucleotide sequence: TGTGCCAGCTCGCAGAGAGCCGGAACTAATGAAAAACTGTTTTTT. Translating it yields CASSQRAGTNEKLFF.

This rearrangement joins TRBV11-1 to TRBJ1-1; TRBD1 matches at 8 bases. This CDR3 comprises 13 residues. J was trimmed by 4 bases and V by 8 bases; bases with no gene match: 6. Per the germline V gene, CDR1 is SGHAT and CDR2 is FQDESV (reference sequence). CDR3 DNA sequence: TGTGCCAGCGGCAGGGGGCTGGGCACTGAAGCTTTCTTT. This sequence encodes CASGRGLGTEAFF.

This chain links TRBV10-3 with TRBJ2-3, with 11 nucleotides matching TRBD1. V shed 6 bases, J shed 5 bases, and the junction held 7 bases outside the gene matches. The germline CDR1 and CDR2 sequences are ENHRY and SYGVKD. CDR3 length: 15 residues. CDR3 residues: CAIRTGTGGVDTQYF. The CDR3 DNA reads TGTGCCATCAGGACCGGGACAGGGGGTGTAGATACGCAGTATTTT.

V gene TRBV29-1 combines with J gene TRBJ1-4; no reliable D call. Trimming cost V 5 bases and J 7 bases, with 11 bases left between them. Germline V gives CDR1 SQVTM, CDR2 ANQGSEA. The CDR3 has 12 amino acids. The CDR3 region is CSVFEASEKLFF. In nucleotides, the CDR3 is TGCAGCGTTTTTGAGGCTTCTGAAAAACTGTTTTTT.

The V and J genes are TRBV27 and TRBJ1-2; 12 nucleotides agree with TRBD1. V lost 4 bases and J lost 8; bases outside the gene matches: 5. The CDR3 spans 14 residues. Germline lookup yields CDR1 MNHEY and CDR2 SMNVEV (reference sequence). The CDR3 is CASSSPGTGGGYTF. The CDR3 nucleotides read TGTGCCAGCAGTTCCCCCGGGACAGGGGGCGGCTACACCTTC.

This clone has a single count. The rearrangement links TRBV4-2 to TRBJ1-2; perhaps TRBD1 as D (5 bases). There are 14 residues in the CDR3. CDR1 and CDR2 (germline): LGHNA, YNFKEQ. V dropped 6 bases and J dropped 5 bases, with 16 bases sitting between them. CDR3 nucleotides: TGTGCCAGCAGTACCGGGACTTCTCTATATGGCTACACCTTC. Translation gives CASSTGTSLYGYTF.